Detailed here is one T cell receptor (beta chain). This entry comes from a study of blood T cells in healthy people across ages. Primers used in a second PCR of roughly 6 to 12 cycles were a sample-barcoded 5' primer and a J-beta primer mix. MiXCR was run by TCRdb on the 5' RACE reads, yielding one entry per CDR3 protein. The sample lists 1,500,000 or so distinct CDR3 sequences, around 59% occurring once. Losses at the gene ends were 3 bases for V and 7 bases for J; bases not matched to a gene: 5. Germline V CDR1 and CDR2: KGHSH, LQKENI. The CDR3 length is 14 residues. Sequencing input: blood. The sequence was obtained from a man aged 18 to 29 in good health. The chain carries TRBV18 and TRBJ1-2, with TRBD1 identical over 10 bases. The CDR3 nucleotides read TGTGCCAGCTCACCGGACAGGGGGTCCTCTGGCTACACCTTC. Residues: CASSPDRGSSGYTF.